This TCR beta chain was observed in a study of blood T cell repertoires in COVID-19. Original processing methods: Estimated nucleated cell counts came from reference gene primer amplification. Produced via immunoSEQ multiplex PCR; TCRdb's table is partial and in-frame only. D and trimming come from the DNA, and the V and J calls and clone size come from that table. Of 350,000 to 400,000 clones listed, about 88% were seen once; the top ten hold about 7.1%. The material sequenced was peripheral blood. This sequence was found in a woman aged 55-69 years with COVID-19, enrolled during active disease.

The CDR3 DNA follows: TGTGCCAGCTCGGCCGCCGGGGGGTATGAGCAGTTCTTC. Amino acid sequence: CASSAAGGYEQFF. This chain uses TRBV18 with TRBJ2-1, with TRBD2 identical over 7 bases. The junction had 7 bases not matched to a gene; V was cut back by 6 bases and J by 8 bases. Germline assignment: CDR1 KGHSH and CDR2 LQKENI. The CDR3 loop spans 13 amino acids.